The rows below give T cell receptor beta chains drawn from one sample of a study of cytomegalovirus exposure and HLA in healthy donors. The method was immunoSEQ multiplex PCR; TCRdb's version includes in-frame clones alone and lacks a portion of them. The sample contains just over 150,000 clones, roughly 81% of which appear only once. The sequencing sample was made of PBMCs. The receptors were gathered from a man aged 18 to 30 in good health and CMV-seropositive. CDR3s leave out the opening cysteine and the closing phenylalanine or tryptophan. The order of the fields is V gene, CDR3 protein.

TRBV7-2,ASSLGGQGPPADGYT
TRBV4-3,ASSQGTGGVSYNEQF
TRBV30,AWRGQGHGYT
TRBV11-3,ASSPRGLSSYEQY
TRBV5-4,ASSRQSSGYEQY
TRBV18,ASSLPGLFGTGELF
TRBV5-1,ASSLTGDQPQH
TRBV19,ASSRGRGWEQY
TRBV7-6,ASSSDRGNSPLH
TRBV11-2,ASSWEGPGETQY
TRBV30,AWTLPGLAGQY
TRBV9,ASSVDPQNQPQH
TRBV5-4,ASSLSGRGPDSPLH
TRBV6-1,ASSQANYGYT
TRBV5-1,ASSPGTGGGEQY
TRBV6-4,ASSLQGGYEQY
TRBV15,ATSQGTGIYGYT
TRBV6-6,ASSPPRRQGRRH
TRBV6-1,ASSEEGTGYGNTQY
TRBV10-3,AISEPGTVETQY
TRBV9,ASSVASGELF
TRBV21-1,ASSAGRGSGATEAF
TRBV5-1,ASIFTGWTLSNQPQH
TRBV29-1,STMTGLHGDGYT
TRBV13,ASSFTGSTDTQY
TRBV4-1,ASSFTGRGDTEAF
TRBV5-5,ASSFARTGRGNTEAF
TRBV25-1,ASSAPRGSFYEQY
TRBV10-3,AISDQAAGSYNEQF
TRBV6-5,ASSQRGGNTEAF
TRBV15,ATSRDSAGRETWRSSNSPLH
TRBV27,ASSRSASGQETQY
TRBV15,ATSIKETEAF
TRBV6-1,ASRDPGGYGYT
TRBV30,AWTPGTGAPVYT
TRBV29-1,SVREASEQY
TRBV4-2,ASSQDNPSAQY
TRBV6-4,ASSERSTGGTEAF
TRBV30,AGEGITYEQY
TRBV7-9,AVSTWSSGNTIY
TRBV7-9,ASRAVSYNEQF
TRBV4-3,ASSQKGTKRATNEKLF
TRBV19,ASSAGTESNEKLF
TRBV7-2,ASSPALGAGGEQY
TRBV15,ATSRALGNNEQF
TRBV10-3,AIKGAGDGYT
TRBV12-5,ASGLDRGISMNTEAF
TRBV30,AWSVSNGAQGTQY
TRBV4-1,ASSQDPGIPEAF
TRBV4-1,ASSQGPLSGQKTYEQY
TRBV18,ASSPLARGAITEAF
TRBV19,ASSPWGDSNQPQH
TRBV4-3,ASSQAVTSGAYEQY
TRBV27,ASSPQTGGWSQPQH
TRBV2,ARGQGHLVTDTQY